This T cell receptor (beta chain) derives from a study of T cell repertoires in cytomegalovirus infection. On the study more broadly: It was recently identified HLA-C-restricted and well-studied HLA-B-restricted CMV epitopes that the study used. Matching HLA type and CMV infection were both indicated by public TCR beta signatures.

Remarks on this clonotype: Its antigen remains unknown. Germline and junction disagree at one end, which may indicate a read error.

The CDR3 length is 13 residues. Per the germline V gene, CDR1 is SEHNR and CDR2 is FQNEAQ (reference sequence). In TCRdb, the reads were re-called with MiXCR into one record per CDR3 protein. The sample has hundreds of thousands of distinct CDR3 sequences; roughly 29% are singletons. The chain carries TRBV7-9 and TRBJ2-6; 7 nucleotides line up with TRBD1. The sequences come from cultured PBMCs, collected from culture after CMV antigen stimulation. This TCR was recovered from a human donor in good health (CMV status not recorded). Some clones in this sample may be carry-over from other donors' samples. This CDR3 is CASSSSGGNVLTF. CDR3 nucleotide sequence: TGTGCCAGCAGCTCGTCAGGGGGCAACGTCCTGACTTTC.